The source of this T cell receptor (beta chain) is a study of T cell repertoires in cytomegalovirus infection (dated by TCRdb to the late 2010s). Notes on the research overall: Peptide stimulations targeted recently identified HLA-C-restricted CMV epitopes, whose presentation resists viral immunomodulation, together with well-studied HLA-B-restricted epitopes. Because public TCR beta signatures pointed to carriage of CMV infection together with the matching HLA type, the HLA type of each donor mattered for the analysis.

Details on this clonotype: The antigen it binds to is not known. One base away there is no much larger clone; base qualities are not given.

The instrument was an Illumina HiSeq 1500. TCRdb applied fastp at Q25 and MiXCR to the public reads, then kept only in-frame beta chains. CDR3 protein sequences are deduplicated, and each keeps its most common genes and DNA. This sample holds around 710,000 distinct CDR3 sequences; around 29% were observed only once. Together, the top ten hold around 13% of the sample. Results the study describes overall, beyond this receptor: The ex vivo response was dominated by HLA-C-restricted CMV-specific TCR beta clonotypes, and the single most frequent clonotype in two of eight donors was supplied by these HLA-C-restricted clonotypes. Cumulative frequency of public TCR beta family members discriminated carriers of CMV infection plus the relevant HLA type in this cohort and an independent approximately 400-donor cohort.

Read against the paper, the sample's treatment or condition label means: in vitro stimulation with specific CMV peptide epitopes to enrich CMV-specific T cells. Relative to germline, V is 6 bases shorter and J is 5 bases shorter, with 20 bases between their ends. The CDR3 measures 15 amino acids from cysteine to phenylalanine. Kept here is only the CDR3 DNA, which spans 45 bases and is read in frame from base 1. CDR1 SGHRS and CDR2 YFSETQ were looked up in the germline V gene. The rearrangement joined TRBV5-1 to TRBJ2-5; TRBD1 is perhaps the D gene, given 6 matching bases. The specimen was cultured CD8+ T cells from PBMCs, collected from culture after CMV antigen stimulation. The receptor comes from a human donor in good health (CMV status not recorded). Some clones in this sample may be carry-over from other donors' samples. In nucleotides, the sequence is TGCGCCAGCACTACACAGGGCGCCCTCCAGGAGACCCAGTACTTC. Its coded protein is CASTTQGALQETQYF.